A single sample is the source of the 19 T cell receptor beta chains below, sequenced in a study of cytomegalovirus exposure and HLA in healthy donors. 13 Jbeta primers and 60 Vbeta primers were used for the PCR. Produced via immunoSEQ multiplex PCR; TCRdb's table is partial and in-frame only. The sample carries some 150,000 clones, roughly 80% recorded once. The sample was PBMCs. Every receptor here comes from a man aged 35-49 years in good health and CMV-seronegative.

The chain has TRBV2 and TRBJ1-1; possible D gene TRBD1, 5 bases. The germline CDR1 and CDR2 sequences are SNHLY and FYNNEI. This CDR3 comprises 14 residues. Between the trimmed V and J ends, which lost 5 bases and 2 bases, there was a span of 12 bases. The CDR3 nucleotides read TGTGCCAGCAGTCGCAGGGAGGGTAACACTGAAGCTTTCTTT. It encodes CASSRREGNTEAFF.

In its sample, this clone was seen a few times. V usage is TRBV10-3 and J usage is TRBJ1-5, with 7 bases identical to TRBD1. The CDR3 extends over 14 amino acids. J was trimmed by 4 bases and V by 2 bases; bases with no gene match: 2. Germline CDR1 ENHRY, CDR2 SYGVKD. Here the CDR3 reads CAISEGQENQPQHF. DNA for the CDR3: TGTGCCATCAGTGAGGGACAGGAAAATCAGCCCCAGCATTTT.

The chain has TRBV9 and TRBJ2-1; 7 bases line up with TRBD2. This CDR3 comprises 15 residues. Germline V gene lookup returns CDR1 SGDLS and CDR2 YYNGEE. With 3 bases clipped from V and 7 bases from J, the junction kept 10 bases outside the gene matches. The CDR3 DNA follows: TGTGCCAGCAGCGGAAGAGCGGGAACGGGGAATGAGCAGTTCTTC. Amino acids: CASSGRAGTGNEQFF.

The V call is TRBV7-8, the J call TRBJ2-1, with TRBD1 matching 9 bases. The CDR3 sequence is 15 residues long. Germline CDR1 is SGHVS and CDR2 is FQNEAQ. V gave up 2 bases and J gave up 7 bases; unmatched junction bases: 6. CDR3 loop: CASSLRGQGGNEQFF. CDR3 DNA: TGTGCCAGCAGCTTAAGGGGACAGGGTGGAAATGAGCAGTTCTTC.

This chain connects TRBV28 to TRBJ1-2; the D is unclear. The CDR3 loop spans 13 amino acids. Trimming shortened V by 6 bases and J by 5 bases, and 13 bases separated the two germline ends. The V gene's germline CDR1 is MDHEN and CDR2 SYDVKM. Here the CDR3 reads CASSAGSRYGYTF. In DNA, the CDR3 is TGTGCCAGCAGCGCCGGGTCCCGATATGGCTACACCTTC.

The rearrangement links TRBV7-9 to TRBJ1-1; TRBD1 is a possible D gene (5 bases). There are 15 residues in the CDR3. Trimming removed 2 bases at V and 6 bases at J, with 16 bases between. The germline CDR1 and CDR2 sequences are SEHNR and FQNEAQ (reference sequence). The CDR3 reads CASSLTGGGFPEAFF. The DNA for the CDR3 is TGTGCCAGCAGCTTAACGGGGGGAGGTTTCCCTGAAGCTTTCTTT.

V and J are TRBV5-1 and TRBJ1-2; D is unclear. The CDR3 spans 16 residues. The ends were cut back, 0 bases at V and 0 bases at J, with 12 bases in the middle. In germline, CDR1 is SGHRS, CDR2 YFSETQ. The CDR3 DNA sequence: TGCGCCAGCAGCTTGGCTACCGCTCGATCTAACTATGGCTACACCTTC. Protein sequence: CASSLATARSNYGYTF.

CDR3 loop: CASSDSSGGANEQFF. As DNA, the CDR3 is TGTGCCAGCAGTGACTCTAGCGGGGGGGCCAATGAGCAGTTCTTC. V gene TRBV6-4 combines with J gene TRBJ2-1; 11 nucleotides line up with TRBD2. Per the germline V gene, CDR1 is MRHNA and CDR2 is SNTAGT. This CDR3 region has 15 residues. The ends lost 0 bases at V and 6 bases at J; junction bases unmatched: 1.

The genes are TRBV7-8 and TRBJ2-5; D might be TRBD2 (5 bases). Per the germline V gene, CDR1 is SGHVS and CDR2 is FQNEAQ. Trimming removed 4 bases from V and 0 bases from J, with 18 bases in between. The CDR3 is 17 residues long. Here the CDR3 reads CASSSLRTSSHQETQYF. The CDR3 region has the DNA TGTGCCAGCAGCTCCTTGAGAACTAGTAGCCACCAAGAGACCCAGTACTTC.

This clone has a single count. This chain uses TRBV7-3 with TRBJ2-2, with D unresolved. Germline V gene lookup returns CDR1 SGHTA and CDR2 FQGTGA. V shed 5 bases and J shed 6 bases, with 10 bases lying between them. The CDR3 loop spans 13 amino acids. The DNA of the CDR3 is TGTGCCAGCAGCCTCCCAGGTTCCGGGGAGCTGTTTTTT. This codes for CASSLPGSGELFF.

This clone showed up just a few times. This sequence joins TRBV6-1 and TRBJ1-4, with 10 bases matching TRBD1. The V gene's germline CDR1 is MNHNS and CDR2 SASEGT. J was trimmed by 5 bases and V by 2 bases; bases with no gene match: 2. This CDR3 has 15 amino acids. The CDR3 coding sequence is TGTGCCAGCAGTGAATGGGACAGGGGAAATGAAAAACTGTTTTTT. This sequence encodes CASSEWDRGNEKLFF.

V is TRBV5-1 and J is TRBJ1-1; 7 nucleotides agree with TRBD1. The junction had 4 bases not matched to a gene; V was cut back by 0 bases and J by 5 bases. This CDR3 spans 14 amino acids. Looked up from germline, CDR1 is SGHRS and CDR2 is YFSETQ. The CDR3 nucleotides read TGCGCCAGCAGCTTGGATGGCAGGGGGACTGAAGCTTTCTTT. Protein product: CASSLDGRGTEAFF.

In this sample, this clone turned up a few times. J is TRBJ1-1 and V is TRBV6-5; possibly TRBD1 for D (5 bases). The V end was cut by 7 bases, the J end by 4 bases, with 10 bases between. The CDR3 totals 12 residues. The germline V gene has CDR1 MNHEY and CDR2 SVGAGI. The CDR3 nucleotides are TGTGCCAGCATTGCAGGGCCCACTGAAGCTTTCTTT. Encoded protein: CASIAGPTEAFF.

The genes are TRBV7-9 and TRBJ1-5, with 9 bases matching TRBD1. V lost 1 base and J lost 2; bases outside the gene matches: 6. CDR3 length equals 17 residues. The germline V gene encodes CDR1 SEHNR and CDR2 FQNEAQ (reference sequence). The chain's CDR3 is CASSLGWRDRGNQPQHF. Here the CDR3 DNA reads TGTGCCAGCAGCTTAGGGTGGAGGGACAGGGGCAATCAGCCCCAGCATTTT.

This chain connects TRBV5-5 to TRBJ1-1, with D tentatively TRBD1 (5 bases). The CDR3 has 13 residues. The V and J ends lost 4 bases and 5 bases respectively, with 12 bases between them. CDR1 SGHKS and CDR2 YYEKEE come from the germline V gene (reference sequence). The CDR3 here is CASSLLGGTEAFF. The CDR3 nucleotides are TGTGCCAGCAGCCTGCTCGGGGGGACTGAAGCTTTCTTT.

The V and J genes are TRBV5-4 and TRBJ2-3; D unclear. Per germline, CDR1 SGHNT and CDR2 YYREEE (reference sequence). CDR3 length: 16 residues. Trimming cost V 4 bases and J 2 bases, with 17 bases left between them. CDR3 loop: CASSTPRQGSTDTQYF. CDR3 nucleotide sequence: TGTGCCAGCAGCACTCCCCGACAAGGATCCACAGATACGCAGTATTTT. Using reference TRBV5-4 and TRBJ2-3 for the parts outside the CDR3, the full variable domain is ETGVTQSPTHLIKTRGQQVTLRCSSQSGHNTVSWYQQALGQGPQFIFQYYREEENGRGNFPPRFSGLQFPNYSSELNVNALELDDSALYLCASSTPRQGSTDTQYFGPGTRLTVL.

The J gene is TRBJ2-7, the V gene TRBV5-6; TRBD1 matches at 7 bases. This CDR3 contains 13 residues. V was clipped by 3 bases and J by 13 bases; unmatched bases: 13. In germline, CDR1 is SGHDT, CDR2 YYEEEE. The CDR3: CASSSGTARYAYF. CDR3 coding DNA: TGTGCCAGCAGCTCCGGGACAGCCCGCTATGCTTACTTC.

V is TRBV5-1 and J is TRBJ1-1, with unresolved D. V was trimmed by 4 bases and J by 3 bases, leaving 10 bases between them. CDR1 is SGHRS, CDR2 YFSETQ, per germline. This CDR3 contains 13 residues. CDR3 in amino acids: CASSLFGYTEAFF. For the CDR3, the DNA is TGCGCCAGCAGCCTATTCGGGTACACTGAAGCTTTCTTT. The full variable domain, completed using reference TRBV5-1 and TRBJ1-1, is KAGVTQTPRYLIKTRGQQVTLSCSPISGHRSVSWYQQTPGQGLQFLFEYFSETQRNKGNFPGRFSGRQFSNSRSEMNVSTLELGDSALYLCASSLFGYTEAFFGQGTRLTVV.

The V gene is TRBV2, the J gene TRBJ1-5, with TRBD1 matching over 7 bases. CDR1 and CDR2 (germline): SNHLY, FYNNEI. The CDR3 is 14 amino acids. The V gene end was trimmed by 5 bases and the J gene end by 3 bases; junction bases not matched to a gene: 4. CDR3: CASSFDRVNQPQHF. The CDR3 DNA sequence: TGTGCCAGCAGTTTTGACAGGGTCAATCAGCCCCAGCATTTT.